A selection of T cell receptor beta chains follows, all from one sample in a study of identical twins. TCRdb reprocessed the 5' RACE reads with MiXCR, giving one entry per CDR3 protein. There are under 250,000 distinct CDR3 sequences in the sample; more than 6.5% occur only once, and less than 2% lies in the top ten. This sample also appeared in a second study, on yellow fever vaccine responses in identical twins.

The sample consisted of memory (CD45RO+) T cells sorted from blood. The receptors here all came from a young woman in good health. Both conserved end residues are part of each CDR3. The D gene is left open where the match is weak. Only part of the rows carry a size: once, few, many, or a class if the clone is expanded.

v_call,cdr3_length,d_call,j_call,clone_size,cdr3_aa,cdr3_nt
TRBV7-9,15,TRBD1,TRBJ2-7,-,CASSRDRGFSYEQYF,TGTGCCAGCAGCCGCGACAGGGGATTTTCCTACGAGCAGTACTTC
TRBV5-5,15,-,TRBJ2-3,many,CASKFEGAKTDTQYF,TGTGCCAGCAAGTTCGAAGGGGCGAAGACAGATACGCAGTATTTT
TRBV20-1,14,TRBD1,TRBJ2-1,many,CSASGDRGRNEQFF,TGCAGTGCCAGTGGGGACAGGGGGCGAAATGAGCAGTTCTTC
TRBV20-1,13,-,TRBJ1-2,few,CSAAYQANYGYTF,TGCAGTGCTGCTTATCAGGCTAACTATGGCTACACCTTC
TRBV9,14,-,TRBJ1-5,few,CASGSGKGNQPQHF,TGTGCCAGCGGATCAGGGAAAGGCAATCAGCCCCAGCATTTT
TRBV7-2,16,TRBD2,TRBJ2-1,few,CASSSQSGSSYNEQFF,TGTGCCAGCAGCTCCCAGAGCGGGAGCTCCTACAATGAGCAGTTCTTC
TRBV5-6,14,-,TRBJ1-1,few,CASSPKAGGLGAFF,TGTGCCAGCAGCCCGAAAGCGGGGGGGCTGGGAGCTTTCTTT
TRBV30,13,-,TRBJ2-1,-,CAWSFPQGGEQFF,TGTGCCTGGAGTTTTCCACAGGGTGGTGAGCAGTTCTTC
TRBV5-6,15,TRBD2,TRBJ2-3,-,CASSQRQRGVDTQYF,TGTGCCAGCAGCCAACGTCAGCGGGGGGTAGATACGCAGTATTTT
TRBV5-5,13,-,TRBJ2-7,many,CASSLAQELEQYF,TGTGCCAGCAGCTTGGCCCAGGAGCTAGAGCAGTACTTC
TRBV25-1,14,-,TRBJ1-5,many,CASSEAQAHASQHF,TGTGCCAGCAGTGAAGCCCAGGCCCACGCGTCCCAGCATTTT
TRBV5-1,15,TRBD2,TRBJ2-7,many,CASSTGLAGVYEQYF,TGCGCCAGCAGCACGGGACTAGCGGGCGTCTACGAGCAGTACTTC
TRBV7-2,13,-,TRBJ2-5,-,CASSTTAEETQYF,TGTGCCAGCAGCACCACTGCGGAAGAGACCCAGTACTTC
TRBV25-1,14,TRBD1,TRBJ2-1,few,CASSVVGQVVEQFF,TGTGCCAGCAGTGTCGTCGGACAGGTGGTTGAGCAGTTCTTC
TRBV2,16,-,TRBJ2-1,-,CASSEGTTILYNEQFF,TGTGCCAGCAGTGAAGGGACTACCATACTGTACAATGAGCAGTTCTTC
TRBV6-1,13,-,TRBJ2-2,-,CASIQGGSGELFF,TGTGCCAGCATCCAGGGGGGGTCCGGGGAGCTGTTTTTT
TRBV3-1,17,TRBD1,TRBJ2-2,few,CASSPHLDRGNTGELFF,TGTGCCAGCAGCCCGCATTTGGACAGGGGGAACACCGGGGAGCTGTTTTTT
TRBV6-1,15,-,TRBJ2-1,few,CASGFGRGNYNEQFF,TGTGCCAGCGGGTTTGGCAGGGGAAATTACAATGAGCAGTTCTTC
TRBV5-1,15,-,TRBJ2-3,many,CASTQLRGRTDTQYF,TGCGCCAGCACTCAACTGCGGGGCCGCACAGATACGCAGTATTTT
TRBV29-1,14,-,TRBJ1-5,few,CSVVLGGRNQPQHF,TGCAGCGTTGTCTTGGGGGGGCGGAATCAGCCCCAGCATTTT
TRBV12-3/TRBV12-4,15,TRBD1,TRBJ1-6,-,CASSLTGSGNSPLHF,TGTGCCAGCAGCCTGACAGGGTCGGGTAATTCACCCCTCCACTTT
TRBV20-1,12,-,TRBJ1-1,many,CSATSGGTEAFF,TGCAGTGCTACCTCGGGTGGCACTGAAGCTTTCTTT
TRBV11-1,20,-,TRBJ2-5,many,CASSLERNANRASRQETQYF,TGTGCCAGCAGCTTAGAGAGGAACGCAAACAGGGCTAGTCGGCAAGAGACCCAGTACTTC
TRBV24-1,15,TRBD2,TRBJ2-1,few,CATSDRLAGKDEQFF,TGTGCCACCAGTGACCGACTAGCGGGAAAGGATGAGCAGTTCTTC
TRBV7-2,15,TRBD2,TRBJ2-1,few,CASSPDSGDYNEQFF,TGTGCCAGCAGTCCAGACAGCGGGGACTACAATGAGCAGTTCTTC
TRBV3-1,15,TRBD2,TRBJ2-7,-,CASSLLAASSYEQYF,TGTGCCAGCAGCCTACTAGCGGCCAGCTCCTACGAGCAGTACTTC
TRBV12-3/TRBV12-4,13,TRBD1,TRBJ2-2,many,CASSLTGNGELFF,TGTGCCAGCAGTTTGACAGGGAACGGGGAGCTGTTTTTT
TRBV5-1,13,-,TRBJ1-1,many,CASSGTLNTEAFF,TGCGCCAGCAGCGGGACGTTGAACACTGAAGCTTTCTTT
TRBV7-8,17,TRBD1,TRBJ2-1,many,CASSLVGLGTGGGEQFF,TGTGCCAGCAGCTTAGTCGGTCTTGGGACAGGGGGCGGTGAGCAGTTCTTC
TRBV5-1,14,-,TRBJ2-7,few,CASSPIPGRNEQYF,TGCGCCAGCAGCCCAATCCCTGGACGGAACGAGCAGTACTTC
TRBV20-1,12,-,TRBJ2-1,-,CSAILVSNEQFF,TGCAGTGCTATTCTAGTCTCCAATGAGCAGTTCTTC
TRBV20-1,12,-,TRBJ1-1,many,CSATRGRTEAFF,TGCAGTGCCACCAGGGGACGGACTGAAGCTTTCTTT
TRBV6-2/TRBV6-3,16,TRBD2,TRBJ2-1,-,CASSPTPGGGTVEQFF,TGTGCCAGCAGTCCGACTCCCGGCGGGGGGACGGTTGAGCAGTTCTTC
TRBV20-1,15,-,TRBJ2-7,few,CSARAPTGQSYEQYF,TGCAGTGCTAGAGCCCCGACAGGACAGTCTTACGAGCAGTACTTC
TRBV27,14,-,TRBJ1-1,few,CASSLYGGRAEAFF,TGTGCCAGCAGTTTATACGGGGGGCGTGCTGAAGCTTTCTTT
TRBV7-3,13,-,TRBJ2-3,-,CASSPQGPDTQYF,TGTGCCAGCAGCCCACAGGGCCCAGATACGCAGTATTTT
TRBV7-9,16,TRBD1,TRBJ2-5,few,CASSFGTGSLQETQYF,TGTGCCAGCAGTTTTGGGACAGGGTCCCTCCAAGAGACCCAGTACTTC
TRBV12-3/TRBV12-4,15,-,TRBJ1-5,-,CASSLEQGPNQPQHF,TGTGCCAGCAGTTTGGAACAAGGCCCTAATCAGCCCCAGCATTTT
TRBV7-3,13,-,TRBJ1-1,few,CASSKGWGTEAFF,TGTGCCAGCAGCAAAGGGTGGGGCACTGAAGCTTTCTTT
TRBV15,15,-,TRBJ2-7,few,CATSRDPPGAREQYF,TGTGCCACCAGCAGAGATCCGCCGGGGGCGAGGGAGCAGTACTTC
TRBV4-3,20,TRBD2,TRBJ2-3,-,CASSQERGASGSIRADTQYF,TGCGCCAGCAGCCAAGAGAGGGGAGCTAGCGGGAGTATTCGGGCAGATACGCAGTATTTT
TRBV5-1,13,-,TRBJ2-3,few,CASNAGTADTQYF,TGCGCCAGCAATGCAGGGACCGCAGATACGCAGTATTTT
TRBV2,14,TRBD1,TRBJ1-4,few,CASSENRGDEKLFF,TGTGCCAGCAGTGAAAACAGGGGCGACGAAAAACTGTTTTTT
TRBV10-3,12,-,TRBJ2-5,-,CAISGLEGTQYF,TGTGCCATCAGTGGGCTTGAGGGGACCCAGTACTTC
TRBV30,12,-,TRBJ1-5,-,CAWSATNQPQHF,TGTGCCTGGAGTGCCACCAATCAGCCCCAGCATTTT
TRBV6-2/TRBV6-3,15,-,TRBJ2-2,many,CASRTGAGMARELFF,TGTGCCAGCAGGACCGGGGCAGGAATGGCCCGGGAGCTGTTTTTT
TRBV10-3,14,TRBD1,TRBJ1-5,many,CAISGGTGERNQHF,TGTGCCATCAGTGGGGGGACAGGGGAAAGGAACCAGCATTTT
TRBV6-2/TRBV6-3,11,-,TRBJ2-1,many,CASSFVNEQFF,TGTGCCAGCAGTTTTGTCAATGAGCAGTTCTTC
TRBV20-1,14,TRBD1,TRBJ2-3,many,CSASGTGRTDTQYF,TGCAGTGCTAGCGGGACAGGGCGCACAGATACGCAGTATTTT
TRBV7-9,16,-,TRBJ2-1,many,CASSLGLGSSYNEQFF,TGTGCCAGCAGCTTAGGTCTGGGTAGCTCCTACAATGAGCAGTTCTTC
TRBV28,12,-,TRBJ2-1,few,CAFGTGYNEQFF,TGCGCCTTCGGGACTGGATACAATGAGCAGTTCTTC
TRBV7-2,14,-,TRBJ2-1,many,CASSPGPTYNEQFF,TGTGCCAGCAGCCCGGGACCCACTTACAATGAGCAGTTCTTC
TRBV5-5,13,-,TRBJ2-2,-,CASSSYNTGELFF,TGTGCCAGCAGCTCGTACAACACCGGGGAGCTGTTTTTT